This is a list of T cell receptor beta chains from one sample in a study of OX40 agonist ivuxolimab in advanced cancers. Assay: immunoSEQ multiplex PCR; the TCRdb copy retains only in-frame clones and omits some. The sample records 20,000 or so clones, approximately 85% being singletons. The sample was CD4+ or CD8+ T cells sorted from blood, taken in a trial of the OX40 agonist ivuxolimab. The receptors originated from an adult with an advanced solid tumor such as melanoma, head and neck, liver or kidney cancer. CDR3s include the opening cysteine and the closing phenylalanine or tryptophan.

v_gene: TRBV11-2; j_gene: TRBJ1-3; CDR3aa: CASSLGQARGNTIYF
v_gene: TRBV30; j_gene: TRBJ2-7; CDR3aa: CAWSGDSLTNYEQYF
v_gene: TRBV6-6; j_gene: TRBJ1-2; CDR3aa: CASSQGGIGGYTF
v_gene: TRBV4-1; j_gene: TRBJ1-1; CDR3aa: CASSPTGLNTEAFF
v_gene: TRBV7-9; j_gene: TRBJ1-2; CDR3aa: CASSLSGKADGYTF
v_gene: TRBV7-3; j_gene: TRBJ2-2; CDR3aa: CASSLTAPQGYTGELFF
v_gene: TRBV9; j_gene: TRBJ1-2; CDR3aa: CASSVEEGRSLYGYTF
v_gene: TRBV19; j_gene: TRBJ1-1; CDR3aa: CASSIEKRGRGTEAFF
v_gene: TRBV7-2; j_gene: TRBJ2-5; CDR3aa: CASSLVIYSSGETQYF
v_gene: TRBV4-1; j_gene: TRBJ1-1; CDR3aa: CASSQGQGASTEAFF
v_gene: TRBV7-6; j_gene: TRBJ2-5; CDR3aa: CASSFGQGGETQYF
v_gene: TRBV4-2; j_gene: TRBJ1-2; CDR3aa: CASSKAGTEINYGYTF
v_gene: TRBV5-1; j_gene: TRBJ2-2; CDR3aa: CASSLVDGELFF
v_gene: TRBV27; j_gene: TRBJ2-7; CDR3aa: CASSRPSAAHEQYF
v_gene: TRBV7-2; j_gene: TRBJ2-3; CDR3aa: CASSLIVGQSTDTQYF
v_gene: TRBV7-2; j_gene: TRBJ2-3; CDR3aa: CASSTPSGRGDTDTQYF
v_gene: TRBV19; j_gene: TRBJ2-1; CDR3aa: CASSLAAYNEQFF
v_gene: TRBV11-1; j_gene: TRBJ1-6; CDR3aa: CASRDRGSPLHF
v_gene: TRBV7-9; j_gene: TRBJ1-2; CDR3aa: CASSFSLADSGYGYTF
v_gene: TRBV13; j_gene: TRBJ2-2; CDR3aa: CASSLGLHTGELFF
v_gene: TRBV4-1; j_gene: TRBJ1-3; CDR3aa: CASSQDGGDGNTIYF
v_gene: TRBV19; j_gene: TRBJ1-1; CDR3aa: CASTPMDSGNTEAFF
v_gene: TRBV10-3; j_gene: TRBJ2-1; CDR3aa: CAITQDLNEQFF
v_gene: TRBV7-8; j_gene: TRBJ1-1; CDR3aa: CASSVWTGPNTEAFF
v_gene: TRBV9; j_gene: TRBJ2-5; CDR3aa: CASSVAGQGQETQYF
v_gene: TRBV11-3; j_gene: TRBJ1-6; CDR3aa: CASSFGFSPLHF
v_gene: TRBV6-1; j_gene: TRBJ1-6; CDR3aa: CASSGTGDYNSPLHF
v_gene: TRBV7-7; j_gene: TRBJ2-3; CDR3aa: CASSLLQGDTQYF
v_gene: TRBV7-8; j_gene: TRBJ2-7; CDR3aa: CASSLVGTVSSYEQYF
v_gene: TRBV4-2; j_gene: TRBJ2-2; CDR3aa: CASSQAGGAGELFF
v_gene: TRBV14; j_gene: TRBJ1-1; CDR3aa: CASSQTWGNTEAFF
v_gene: TRBV4-1; j_gene: TRBJ2-7; CDR3aa: CASSPEQAGGPEQYF
v_gene: TRBV5-1; j_gene: TRBJ1-2; CDR3aa: CASSLNPTGRYYGYTF
v_gene: TRBV11-3; j_gene: TRBJ2-7; CDR3aa: CASSRENDGTYEQYF
v_gene: TRBV2; j_gene: TRBJ2-1; CDR3aa: CASSKSEVKDYNEQFF
v_gene: TRBV4-1; j_gene: TRBJ1-6; CDR3aa: CASSQLGEANNSPLHF
v_gene: TRBV7-7; j_gene: TRBJ2-2; CDR3aa: CASGGLTGELFF
v_gene: TRBV14; j_gene: TRBJ2-7; CDR3aa: CASSQGVSYEQYF
v_gene: TRBV27; j_gene: TRBJ2-1; CDR3aa: CASSMGGNNEQFF
v_gene: TRBV5-6; j_gene: TRBJ1-1; CDR3aa: CASSDFTEAFF
v_gene: TRBV4-1; j_gene: TRBJ2-2; CDR3aa: CASSQLSSPGELFF
v_gene: TRBV7-9; j_gene: NA; CDR3aa: CASSYGQGSSYEQYF
v_gene: TRBV27; j_gene: TRBJ2-1; CDR3aa: CASSPTGGPIQFF
v_gene: TRBV6-1; j_gene: TRBJ1-1; CDR3aa: CASKFMNTEAFF
v_gene: TRBV27; j_gene: TRBJ1-5; CDR3aa: CASSPPPDRGQPQHF
v_gene: TRBV4-3; j_gene: TRBJ1-1; CDR3aa: CASSQEGTVTEAFF
v_gene: TRBV7-6; j_gene: TRBJ2-3; CDR3aa: CASSLRPGADTQYF
v_gene: TRBV4-1; j_gene: TRBJ1-1; CDR3aa: CASSQDQWTSGGTEAFF
v_gene: TRBV5-5; j_gene: TRBJ1-5; CDR3aa: CASSWFNQPQHF
v_gene: TRBV19; j_gene: TRBJ1-4; CDR3aa: CASSISPPVDEKLFF
v_gene: TRBV19; j_gene: TRBJ2-1; CDR3aa: CASSRLSDKSYHYNEQFF
v_gene: TRBV5-1; j_gene: TRBJ1-1; CDR3aa: CASSLIGSEAFF